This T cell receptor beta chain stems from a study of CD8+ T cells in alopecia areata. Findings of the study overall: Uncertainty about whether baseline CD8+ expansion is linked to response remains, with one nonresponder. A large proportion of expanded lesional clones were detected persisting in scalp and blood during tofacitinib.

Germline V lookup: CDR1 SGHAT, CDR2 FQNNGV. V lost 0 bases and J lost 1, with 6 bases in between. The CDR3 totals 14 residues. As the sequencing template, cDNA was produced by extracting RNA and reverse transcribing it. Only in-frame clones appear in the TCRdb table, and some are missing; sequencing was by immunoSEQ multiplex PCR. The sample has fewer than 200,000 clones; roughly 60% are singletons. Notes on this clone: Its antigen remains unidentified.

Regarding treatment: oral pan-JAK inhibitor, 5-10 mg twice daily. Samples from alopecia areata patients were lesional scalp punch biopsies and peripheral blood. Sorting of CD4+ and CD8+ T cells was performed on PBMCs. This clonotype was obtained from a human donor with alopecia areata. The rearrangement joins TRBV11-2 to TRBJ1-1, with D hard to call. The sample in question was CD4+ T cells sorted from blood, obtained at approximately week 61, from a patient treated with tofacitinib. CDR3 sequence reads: CASSLDLQNTEAFF. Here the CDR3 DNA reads TGTGCCAGCAGCTTAGATCTCCAGAACACTGAAGCTTTCTTT.